This TCR beta chain is from a study of blood T cell repertoires in COVID-19. Study information: PBMCs, B-cell-depleted T cells, or T cells provided the cDNA or gDNA that made up the material.

The CDR3 contains 13 residues. Germline V gives CDR1 MNHEY, CDR2 SMNVEV (reference sequence). Trimming at V came to 6 bases and at J to 6 bases, leaving 7 bases not matched to a gene. In the study's own analysis: By means of reference gene primer amplification, nucleated cell counts were estimated. Using immunoSEQ multiplex PCR, the repertoire was profiled, and TCRdb retains in-frame clones only, with some absent. V and J calls and clone size are those listed in that table; D and trimming were worked out from the DNA. The sample has approximately 280,000 clones; 65% to 90% are singletons. Sequencing input: peripheral blood. The source of this sequence is a man in his fifties with active or convalescent COVID-19. The chain employs TRBV27 and TRBJ2-7, with 8 bases lining up with TRBD2. CDR3 coding DNA: TGTGCCAGCAGACTGGCGGGAGGCTTCGAGCAGTACTTC. Protein product: CASRLAGGFEQYF.